The rows below give T cell receptor beta chains drawn from one sample of a study of cytomegalovirus exposure and HLA in healthy donors. The method was immunoSEQ multiplex PCR; TCRdb's version includes in-frame clones alone and lacks a portion of them. This sample has 150,000 to 170,000 clones, with approximately 86% found just once. Material: PBMCs. The receptor source for this set is a human donor in good health. Both conserved end residues are part of each CDR3. The D gene is left open where the match is weak. Rows give clone size only sometimes, using once, few, many, or a class for an expanded clone.

DNA,CDR3,V,D,size,J
TGTGCCAGCTCACCGGGACAGGCGTTTGAATATGGCTACACCTTC,CASSPGQAFEYGYTF,TRBV18,TRBD1,-,TRBJ1-2
TGTGCCAGCAGCTTAGATAGCGGGGGTTTATACGAGCAGTACTTC,CASSLDSGGLYEQYF,TRBV7-2,TRBD2,-,TRBJ2-7
TGTGCCAGCATTAAGGGGGGGAAGACCCAGTACTTC,CASIKGGKTQYF,TRBV2,-,-,TRBJ2-5
TGTGCCAGCAGTCGGGGACTAGCGGGAGGGCGTGCCGAGCAGTACTTC,CASSRGLAGGRAEQYF,TRBV2,TRBD2,-,TRBJ2-7
TGTGCCAGCAGGCTAGCGGGAGTAAATGAGCAGTTCTTC,CASRLAGVNEQFF,TRBV28,TRBD2,-,TRBJ2-1
TGCAGTGCTACGGACAGCTATGGCTACACCTTC,CSATDSYGYTF,TRBV20-1,-,-,TRBJ1-2
TGTGCCAGCAGTGAAGCGGGACATACCCCACAGCATTTT,CASSEAGHTPQHF,TRBV2,-,few,TRBJ1-5
TGTGCCAGCAGCGTAGCTGGAGGGTTGGGCACTGAAGCTTTCTTT,CASSVAGGLGTEAFF,TRBV9,-,-,TRBJ1-1
TGTGCCAGCAGACGGACAGGCGCTGGAAACACCATATATTTT,CASRRTGAGNTIYF,TRBV27,TRBD1,-,TRBJ1-3
TGTGCCAGCAGCTTGGACCGACAGGGTGCCGCCAAAAACATTCAGTACTTC,CASSLDRQGAAKNIQYF,TRBV5-4,TRBD1,-,TRBJ2-4
TGCGCCAGCAGCTTGGGGCTACAGGTCACTACAGATACGCAGTATTTT,CASSLGLQVTTDTQYF,TRBV5-1,-,-,TRBJ2-3
TGTGCCACCAGCGGATCGGTGATACCAGGGACCTATAATTCACCCCTCCACTTT,CATSGSVIPGTYNSPLHF,TRBV15,-,-,TRBJ1-6
TGTGCCAGCAGCCAACAGGGGGATCAGCCCCAGCATTTT,CASSQQGDQPQHF,TRBV2,TRBD1,-,TRBJ1-5
TGTGCCAGCAGTTTAGGTCGTCCTAATGAAAAACTGCTTTTT,CASSLGRPNEKLLF,TRBV27,-,-,TRBJ1-4
TGTGCCAGCAGTTCTAGCGGGAGGTACAATGAGCAGTTCTTC,CASSSSGRYNEQFF,TRBV27,TRBD2,-,TRBJ2-1
TGTGCCAGCAGCGTAGTACCCGAGTCCGCTAATGAAAAACTGTTTTTT,CASSVVPESANEKLFF,TRBV9,-,-,TRBJ1-4
TGTGCCAGCAGTTCAAATCTAGGTTCTACTGAGCAGTTCTTC,CASSSNLGSTEQFF,TRBV5-4,-,many,TRBJ2-1
TGTGCCAGCAGTTTATCGAGGTTGCAGAGACGGAACACTGAAGCTTTCTTT,CASSLSRLQRRNTEAFF,TRBV27,-,-,TRBJ1-1
TGTGCCAGCTATGGACCTAGCGGGAGGGTTTACGAGCAGTACTTC,CASYGPSGRVYEQYF,TRBV28,TRBD2,-,TRBJ2-7
TGTGCCAGCAGCGTAGACCAGGGAAGAAATACGCAGTATTTT,CASSVDQGRNTQYF,TRBV9,-,-,TRBJ2-3
TGTGCCAGCAGCGCCCGGACAGGGGGCCTTGTTAATGAAAAACTGTTTTTT,CASSARTGGLVNEKLFF,TRBV9,TRBD1,-,TRBJ1-4
TGTGCCTGGTCCCGGACACTCGAGCAGTACTTC,CAWSRTLEQYF,TRBV30,-,-,TRBJ2-7
TGTGCCAGCGGGGCCACCGTGAACCCGAACACTGAAGCTTTCTTT,CASGATVNPNTEAFF,TRBV9,-,few,TRBJ1-1
TGTGCCAGTAGTATCGGGACAGGGCTCTACGAGCAGTACTTC,CASSIGTGLYEQYF,TRBV19,TRBD1,-,TRBJ2-7
TGTGCCAGCAGTGACGACAGGGCTCTCGGTCAGCCCCAGCATTTT,CASSDDRALGQPQHF,TRBV6-1,TRBD1,once,TRBJ1-5
TGTGCCAGCAGCGCCGGGAACACCGGGGAGCTGTTTTTT,CASSAGNTGELFF,TRBV7-6,-,-,TRBJ2-2
TGCGCCAGCAGAAAAACACCGGGACTAGACTACAATGAGCAGTTCTTC,CASRKTPGLDYNEQFF,TRBV5-1,TRBD2,-,TRBJ2-1
TGTGCCAGCAGTTACAGCACATTAGAGCAGTTCTTC,CASSYSTLEQFF,TRBV28,-,once,TRBJ2-1
TGTGCCAGCTCACCAACTAGCGGGAGATTCGGTGAGCAGTTCTTC,CASSPTSGRFGEQFF,TRBV18,TRBD2,-,TRBJ2-1